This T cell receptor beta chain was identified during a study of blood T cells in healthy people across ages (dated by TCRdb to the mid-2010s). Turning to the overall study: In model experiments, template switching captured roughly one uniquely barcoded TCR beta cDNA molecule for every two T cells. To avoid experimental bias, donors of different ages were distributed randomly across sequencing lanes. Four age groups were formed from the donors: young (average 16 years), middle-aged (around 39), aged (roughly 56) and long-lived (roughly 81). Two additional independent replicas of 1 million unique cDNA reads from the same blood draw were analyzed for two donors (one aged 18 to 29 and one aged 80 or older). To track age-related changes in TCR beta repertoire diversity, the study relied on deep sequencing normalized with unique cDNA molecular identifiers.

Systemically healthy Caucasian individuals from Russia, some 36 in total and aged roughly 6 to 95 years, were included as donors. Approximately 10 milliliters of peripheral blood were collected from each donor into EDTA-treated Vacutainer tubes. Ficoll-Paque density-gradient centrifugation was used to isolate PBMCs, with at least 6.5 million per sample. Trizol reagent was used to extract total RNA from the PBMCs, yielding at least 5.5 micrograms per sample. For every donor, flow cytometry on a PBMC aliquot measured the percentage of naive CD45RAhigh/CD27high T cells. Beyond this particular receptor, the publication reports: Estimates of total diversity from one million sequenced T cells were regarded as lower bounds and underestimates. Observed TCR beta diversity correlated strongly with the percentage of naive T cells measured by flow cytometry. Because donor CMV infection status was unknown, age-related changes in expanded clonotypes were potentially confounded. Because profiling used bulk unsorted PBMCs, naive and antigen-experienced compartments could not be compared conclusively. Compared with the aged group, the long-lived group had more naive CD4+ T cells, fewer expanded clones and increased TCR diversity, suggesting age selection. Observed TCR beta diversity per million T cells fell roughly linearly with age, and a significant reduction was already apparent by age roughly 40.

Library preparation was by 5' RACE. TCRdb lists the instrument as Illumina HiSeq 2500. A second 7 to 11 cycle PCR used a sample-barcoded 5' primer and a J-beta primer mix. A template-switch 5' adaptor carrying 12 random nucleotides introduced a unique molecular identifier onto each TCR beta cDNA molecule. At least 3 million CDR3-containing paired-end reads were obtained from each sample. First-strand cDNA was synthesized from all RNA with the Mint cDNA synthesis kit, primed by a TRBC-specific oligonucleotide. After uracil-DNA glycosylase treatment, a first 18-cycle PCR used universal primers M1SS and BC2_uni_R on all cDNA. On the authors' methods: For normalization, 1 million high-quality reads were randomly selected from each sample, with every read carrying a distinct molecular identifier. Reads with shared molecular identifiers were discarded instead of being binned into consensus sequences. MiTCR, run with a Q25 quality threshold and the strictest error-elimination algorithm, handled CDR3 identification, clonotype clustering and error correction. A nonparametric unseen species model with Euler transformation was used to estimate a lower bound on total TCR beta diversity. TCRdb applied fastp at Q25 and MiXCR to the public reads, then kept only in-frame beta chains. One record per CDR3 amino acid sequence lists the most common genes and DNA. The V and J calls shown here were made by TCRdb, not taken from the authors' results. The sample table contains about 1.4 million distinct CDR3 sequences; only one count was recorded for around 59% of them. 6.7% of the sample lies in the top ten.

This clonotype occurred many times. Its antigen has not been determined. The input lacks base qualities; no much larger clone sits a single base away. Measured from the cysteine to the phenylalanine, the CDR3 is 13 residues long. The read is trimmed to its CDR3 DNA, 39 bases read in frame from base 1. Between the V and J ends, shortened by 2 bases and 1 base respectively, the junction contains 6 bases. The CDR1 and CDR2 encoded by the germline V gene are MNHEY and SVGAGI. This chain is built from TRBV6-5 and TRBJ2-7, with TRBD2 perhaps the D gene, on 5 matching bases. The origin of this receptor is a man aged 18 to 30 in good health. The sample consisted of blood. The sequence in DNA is TGTGCCAGCAGTTACCGGGAATCCTACGAGCAGTACTTC. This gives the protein CASSYRESYEQYF.